This entry concerns a single T cell receptor beta chain. This sample is drawn from a study of shared clonotypes between healthy human individuals. Assay: immunoSEQ multiplex PCR; the TCRdb copy retains only in-frame clones and omits some. The sample has about a million clones, approximately 80% seen once. This CDR3 is built from 14 residues. V shed 7 bases, J shed 4 bases, and the junction held 9 bases outside the gene matches. Germline CDR1 is SGHTA and CDR2 is FQGNSA. Sequencing used memory CD4+ T cells sorted from blood. The subset is: CD45RA-negative fraction. The TCR was taken from a man aged 18 to 30 in good health. This chain joins TRBV7-2 and TRBJ1-1, with 7 nucleotides matching TRBD1. CDR3 sequence (DNA): TGTGCCAGCACCCAACAGGGGATGGTCACTGAAGCTTTCTTT. Translated: CASTQQGMVTEAFF.